This passage covers 16 T cell receptor beta chains from one sample sequenced in a study of brain T cells in children with intractable seizures. Time point indicated: blood from clinic visit 5 months post-surgery; TSC patient then seizure free. Clones were read by immunoSEQ multiplex PCR, and TCRdb kept only the in-frame ones, dropping some. Here the sample spans about 350,000 clones, about 93% being singletons. The material was peripheral blood, obtained more than 4 months after surgery. The receptor source for this set is a boy less than two years old with tuberous sclerosis and intractable seizures.

J is TRBJ1-4 and V is TRBV7-9, with a tentative D call TRBD1 (6 bases). CDR3 length: 13 amino acids. Trimming took 8 bases from V and 4 from J, leaving 11 bases between them. Per germline, CDR1 SEHNR and CDR2 FQNEAQ (reference sequence). Here the CDR3 reads CASRDKNNEKLFF. The CDR3 coding sequence is TGTGCCAGCCGGGACAAAAATAATGAAAAACTGTTTTTT.

This clone came up once. This CDR3 is CASSPRTSGGAYEQYF. In nucleotides, the CDR3 is TGTGCCAGCAGTCCCCGGACTAGCGGGGGGGCCTACGAGCAGTACTTC. The chain has TRBV7-9 and TRBJ2-7, with 15 positions matching TRBD2. CDR3 length: 16 residues. CDR1 is SEHNR and CDR2 is FQNEAQ in the germline V gene (reference sequence). The V and J ends lost 6 bases and 2 bases, in that order; junction bases with no gene match: 5.

The rearrangement joins TRBV4-1 to TRBJ1-5; 7 nucleotides agree with TRBD1. Germline assignment: CDR1 MGHRA and CDR2 YSYEKL. CDR3 size: 16 residues. The V segment lost 2 bases and the J segment 6 bases; nucleotides outside the gene matches: 10. In DNA form, the CDR3 reads TGCGCCAGCAGCCAAAGGGGAACAGGGGTCGGTCAGCCCCAGCATTTT. Its translation is CASSQRGTGVGQPQHF.

The chain carries TRBV10-1 and TRBJ1-2, with D possibly being TRBD1 (5 bases). Deletions cut 4 bases from V and 4 bases from J, with 13 bases between. Per germline, CDR1 WNHNN and CDR2 SYGVQD (reference sequence). This CDR3 spans 14 amino acids. The CDR3 region has the DNA TGCGCCAGCAGTGTTGACAGACCGATCTATGGCTACACCTTC. Protein: CASSVDRPIYGYTF.

This chain uses TRBV15 with TRBJ1-1; D uncertain. The CDR3 contains 14 residues. CDR1 and CDR2 (germline): LNHNV, YYDKDF (reference sequence). V lost 3 bases and J 4 bases, leaving 12 bases between the germline ends. The CDR3 DNA follows: TGTGCCACCAGCAGCCCAGGAATGAGCACTGAAGCTTTCTTT. Translation gives CATSSPGMSTEAFF.

About this clone itself: Sequence at one end of the junction differs from germline and may be a read error. CDR3 region: CASSEAGYAYEQYF. CDR3 nucleotide sequence: TGTGCCAGCAGCGAAGCGGGGTATGCCTACGAGCAGTACTTC. This sequence joins TRBV2 and TRBJ2-7, with 7 bases identical to TRBD2. In germline, CDR1 is SNHLY, CDR2 FYNNEI. The length of the CDR3 is 14 residues.

This clone was recorded only once. This chain joins TRBV9 and TRBJ2-7; D call uncertain. V was trimmed by 0 bases and J by 3 bases, leaving 10 bases between them. CDR3 size: 14 residues. Germline V gives CDR1 SGDLS, CDR2 YYNGEE. CDR3 in DNA: TGTGCCAGCAGCGTAGGGGGTAAAAGCTACGAGCAGTACTTC. Its protein product is CASSVGGKSYEQYF.

The chain recombines TRBV30 with TRBJ1-5, with D perhaps matching TRBD1 (6 bases). Germline V lookup: CDR1 GTSNPN, CDR2 SVGIG (reference sequence). The CDR3 has 13 residues. The V end was cut by 8 bases, the J end by 0 bases, with 11 bases between. CDR3 sequence reads: CAAQGFSNQPQHF. CDR3 DNA sequence: TGTGCCGCGCAGGGGTTTAGCAATCAGCCCCAGCATTTT.

The V call is TRBV18, the J call TRBJ2-5; TRBD1 is a possible D gene (6 bases). Trimming removed 6 bases at V and 0 bases at J, with 11 bases between. From germline, CDR1 is KGHSH and CDR2 LQKENI. CDR3 length: 14 residues. The CDR3 protein is CASSPTGHQETQYF. The CDR3 DNA reads as TGTGCCAGCTCCCCGACAGGCCACCAAGAGACCCAGTACTTC.

V and J are TRBV7-9 and TRBJ1-4, with D tentatively TRBD1 (6 bases). V was shortened by 7 bases and J by 3 bases, with 21 bases between the two germline ends. The CDR3 consists of 17 residues. Germline V lookup: CDR1 SEHNR, CDR2 FQNEAQ (reference sequence). The CDR3 here is CASTEGGAAGSNEKLFF. CDR3 DNA: TGTGCCAGCACCGAAGGGGGGGCAGCCGGCTCTAATGAAAAACTGTTTTTT.

The J gene is TRBJ1-5, the V gene TRBV2; D not certain. From germline, CDR1 is SNHLY and CDR2 FYNNEI. The CDR3 has 16 residues. Between the trimmed V and J ends, which lost 7 bases and 9 bases, there was a span of 25 bases. CDR3 loop: CASTMSRTRDGVPQHF. CDR3 bases: TGTGCCAGCACCATGTCACGGACCAGAGATGGGGTGCCCCAGCATTTT. Combining the CDR3 with reference TRBV2 and TRBJ1-5 gives the whole variable domain EPEVTQTPSHQVTQMGQEVILRCVPISNHLYFYWYRQILGQKVEFLVSFYNNEISEKSEIFDDQFSVERPDGSNFTLKIRSTKLEDSAMYFCASTMSRTRDGVPQHFGDGTRLSIL.

The J gene is TRBJ2-3, the V gene TRBV7-2; the D is unclear. Trimming removed 1 base from V and 0 bases from J, with 8 bases in between. Germline V gene lookup returns CDR1 SGHTA and CDR2 FQGNSA. The CDR3 is 15 residues long. The CDR3 region is CASSLVVGSTDTQYF. The CDR3 DNA reads TGTGCCAGCAGCTTAGTCGTCGGGAGCACAGATACGCAGTATTTT.

CDR3 sequence (DNA): TGCGCCAGCAGATCCCCGACTAGCGGGAGGTCCTACAATGAGCAGTTCTTC. It specifies CASRSPTSGRSYNEQFF. The V and J genes are TRBV5-1 and TRBJ2-1; 13 positions match TRBD2. From germline, CDR1 is SGHRS and CDR2 YFSETQ. The CDR3 sequence is 17 residues long. Trimming at V came to 5 bases and at J to 1 base, leaving 6 bases not matched to a gene.

The CDR3 region is CASSTWLGHEQYF. DNA of the CDR3: TGTGCCAGCAGCACCTGGCTCGGGCACGAGCAGTACTTC. The V and J genes are TRBV5-4 and TRBJ2-7; D is undetermined. V shed 4 bases and J shed 5 bases, with 13 bases lying between them. The CDR3 contains 13 residues. Germline lookup yields CDR1 SGHNT and CDR2 YYREEE (reference sequence). Drawing the rest from reference TRBV5-4 and TRBJ2-7, the complete variable domain is ETGVTQSPTHLIKTRGQQVTLRCSSQSGHNTVSWYQQALGQGPQFIFQYYREEENGRGNFPPRFSGLQFPNYSSELNVNALELDDSALYLCASSTWLGHEQYFGPGTRLTVT.

The chain combines TRBV12-5 with TRBJ1-1; the D gene is possibly TRBD1 (5 bases). The V end lost 2 bases, the J end lost 10 bases, and 11 bases lay between the germline ends. There are 12 residues in the CDR3. CDR1 and CDR2 from the germline V gene are LGHNT and FRNRAP. The CDR3 coding sequence is TGTGCTAGTGGTTTGAACGGCAGGGTAGCTTTCTTT. Its translation is CASGLNGRVAFF.

The CDR3 is CASSLQGTDNSPLHF. CDR3 DNA sequence: TGCGCCAGCAGCCTACAGGGTACGGATAATTCACCCCTCCACTTT. This chain joins TRBV5-1 and TRBJ1-6; possible D gene TRBD1, 6 bases. The CDR3 runs to 15 residues. Germline CDR1 SGHRS, CDR2 YFSETQ. Between the trimmed V and J ends, which lost 4 bases and 5 bases, there was a span of 13 bases.